The 30 T cell receptor beta chains given below trace back to one sample, sequenced in a study of T cell responses to AZD1222 COVID-19 vaccine. TCRdb keeps only in-frame clones here, not all; method: immunoSEQ multiplex PCR. The sample records about 140,000 clones, approximately 92% being singletons. The material sequenced was peripheral blood, taken on day 0 of AZD1222 vaccination. These receptors came from an adult in good health.

This clone was counted once. V gene TRBV5-1 combines with J gene TRBJ2-2; no clear D. CDR1 and CDR2 (germline): SGHRS, YFSETQ. This CDR3 has 13 amino acids. Trimming removed 3 bases from V and 6 bases from J, with 9 bases in between. CDR3 region: CASSSAPAGELFF. In DNA, the CDR3 is TGCGCCAGCAGCTCCGCTCCGGCCGGGGAGCTGTTTTTT.

This chain uses TRBV21-1 with TRBJ1-5; TRBD1 is the table's D call and was not checked against the DNA. TRBV21-1 is a pseudogene segment. This CDR3 spans 16 amino acids. This CDR3 reads CASRKRGVRGVQPQHF. CDR3 nucleotide sequence: TGTGCCAGCAGGAAAAGAGGGGTCAGGGGGGTTCAGCCCCAGCATTTT.

The CDR3, as DNA: TGTGCCAGTAGTAGAGAACGTACAGGTTATCAGCCCCAGCATTTT. Protein: CASSRERTGYQPQHF. V usage is TRBV19 and J usage is TRBJ1-5; D might be TRBD1 (5 bases). Trimming cost V 4 bases and J 5 bases, with 15 bases left between them. The V gene's germline CDR1 is LNHDA and CDR2 SQIVND (reference sequence). The CDR3 extends over 15 amino acids.

The chain is built from TRBV19 and TRBJ2-7; D unresolved. The germline V and J ends were trimmed by 5 bases and 3 bases, with 11 bases remaining between them. Germline-derived CDR1 and CDR2 are LNHDA and SQIVND (reference sequence). The CDR3 is 13 amino acids. In nucleotides, the CDR3 is TGTGCCAGTAGTGTGGGTCTTAACTACGAGCAGTACTTC. Its translation: CASSVGLNYEQYF.

This clone occurred a few times. The rearrangement joins TRBV7-3 to TRBJ1-2; the match to TRBD1 covers 8 bases. The CDR3 runs 14 residues. Trimming took 5 bases from V and 4 from J; bases not matched to a gene: 6. Looked up from germline, CDR1 is SGHTA and CDR2 is FQGTGA. The CDR3 loop is CASSPDRAGYGYTF. The CDR3 region has the DNA TGTGCCAGCAGCCCGGACAGGGCGGGCTATGGCTACACCTTC. The entire variable domain, with the rest obtained from reference TRBV7-3 and TRBJ1-2, is as follows: GAGVSQTPSNKVTEKGKYVELRCDPISGHTALYWYRQSLGQGPEFLIYFQGTGAADDSGLPNDRFFAVRPEGSVSTLKIQRTERGDSAVYLCASSPDRAGYGYTFGSGTRLTVV.

The genes are TRBV4-1 and TRBJ2-7, with 10 bases that match TRBD1. The CDR3 is 15 residues long. The V gene's germline CDR1 is MGHRA and CDR2 YSYEKL. Unmatched junction bases numbered 5, after V lost 6 bases and J lost 0 bases. The CDR3 sequence: CASRRQGAASYEQYF. For the CDR3, the DNA is TGCGCCAGCAGGAGACAGGGGGCGGCCTCCTACGAGCAGTACTTC.

This chain joins TRBV10-1 and TRBJ1-1; tentatively, D is TRBD1 (6 bases). The V gene's germline CDR1 is WNHNN and CDR2 SYGVQD (reference sequence). The CDR3 contains 12 residues. V was pared by 4 bases and J by 11 bases, with 14 bases between. The CDR3 protein is CASSARGGAAFF. CDR3 nucleotides: TGCGCCAGCAGTGCCCGTGGGGGCGCGGCTTTCTTT.

The chain recombines TRBV27 with TRBJ2-1; 8 nucleotides agree with TRBD2. CDR3 length equals 13 residues. V dropped 8 bases and J dropped 9; count of bases not matched to a gene: 9. Germline V gene sequence: CDR1 MNHEY, CDR2 SMNVEV (reference sequence). The CDR3 DNA sequence: TGTGCCAGCGGTCACAGCGGGAGCCCTGAGCAGTTCTTC. It encodes CASGHSGSPEQFF.

This chain joins TRBV18 and TRBJ2-7; tentatively, D is TRBD1 (5 bases). The length of the CDR3 is 13 residues. V shed 1 base and J shed 3 bases, with 7 bases lying between them. CDR1 KGHSH and CDR2 LQKENI come from the germline V gene. This CDR3 is CASSPQQDYEQYF. CDR3 DNA: TGTGCCAGCTCACCACAACAGGACTACGAGCAGTACTTC.

J is TRBJ1-2 and V is TRBV5-4, with unresolved D. Germline loops: CDR1 SGHNT, CDR2 YYREEE (reference sequence). This CDR3 has 13 amino acids. Deletions cut 2 bases from V and 4 bases from J, with 9 bases between. The CDR3 region is CASSFEPGYGYTF. DNA of the CDR3: TGTGCCAGCAGCTTCGAACCTGGCTATGGCTACACCTTC. Drawing the rest from reference TRBV5-4 and TRBJ1-2, the complete variable domain is ETGVTQSPTHLIKTRGQQVTLRCSSQSGHNTVSWYQQALGQGPQFIFQYYREEENGRGNFPPRFSGLQFPNYSSELNVNALELDDSALYLCASSFEPGYGYTFGSGTRLTVV.

This clone was seen only a few times. The chain has TRBV5-1 and TRBJ2-2; the D gene is possibly TRBD1 (6 bases). The CDR3 length is 15 residues. Trimming removed 3 bases at V and 7 bases at J, with 16 bases between. Germline assignment: CDR1 SGHRS and CDR2 YFSETQ. The chain's CDR3 is CASSSGSGAIGELFF. The CDR3 bases are TGCGCCAGCAGCTCTGGGTCAGGGGCGATCGGGGAGCTGTTTTTT.

The chain carries TRBV10-3 and TRBJ2-1, with TRBD1 as a possible D gene (5 bases). The CDR3 spans 15 residues. Between the trimmed V and J ends, which lost 4 bases and 0 bases, there was a span of 10 bases. Germline V gene data show CDR1 as ENHRY and CDR2 as SYGVKD. The CDR3 sequence is CAISGDSASYNEQFF. CDR3 nucleotide sequence: TGTGCCATCAGTGGCGACAGTGCCTCCTACAATGAGCAGTTCTTC.

The chain employs TRBV10-1 and TRBJ2-3, with D uncertain. Per germline, CDR1 WNHNN and CDR2 SYGVQD (reference sequence). Trimming pared 4 bases from V and 5 bases from J, leaving 7 bases between. The CDR3 sequence is 12 residues long. The CDR3 spells CASSGLLDTQYF. The CDR3 bases are TGCGCCAGCAGTGGGCTACTAGATACGCAGTATTTT.

The chain has TRBV10-1 and TRBJ2-5, with 8 bases aligning to TRBD2. Germline CDR1 reads WNHNN; CDR2 reads SYGVQD (reference sequence). The CDR3 is 15 residues long. V lost 2 bases to trimming and J lost 2 bases; unmatched junction nucleotides: 4. Here the CDR3 reads CASSEAGGTQETQYF. The DNA for the CDR3 is TGCGCCAGCAGTGAGGCGGGAGGTACGCAAGAGACCCAGTACTTC.

The chain couples TRBV6-2 or TRBV6-3 to TRBJ1-1; 8 bases are shared with TRBD1. V lost 4 bases, J lost 11 bases, and 3 bases stayed unmatched. There are 11 residues in the CDR3. Germline V gene data show CDR1 as MNHEY and CDR2 as SVGEGT. The CDR3 DNA sequence: TGTGCCAGCAGTTCCTGGACAGGGGCTTTCTTT. Encoded protein: CASSSWTGAFF.

The rearrangement uses TRBV11-3 and TRBJ1-1; D gene ambiguous. The V end lost 3 bases, the J end lost 2 bases, and 7 bases lay between the germline ends. CDR1 SGHNT and CDR2 YENEEA come from the germline V gene. This CDR3 is 13 amino acids long. CDR3: CASSFRGNTEAFF. DNA for the CDR3: TGTGCCAGCAGCTTTCGGGGAAACACTGAAGCTTTCTTT.

The chain's CDR3 is CASRGQAGIIFMNTEAFF. In nucleotides, the CDR3 is TGTGCCAGCAGGGGACAGGCGGGGATAATTTTCATGAACACTGAAGCTTTCTTT. The chain is built from TRBV2 and TRBJ1-1; 8 bases agree with TRBD1. Germline V gene lookup returns CDR1 SNHLY and CDR2 FYNNEI. The CDR3 length is 18 residues. Germline trimming cut 6 bases from V and 0 bases from J; bases unmatched to any gene: 15.

In its sample, this clone was seen once. The chain links TRBV4-1 to TRBJ2-1, with TRBD2 identical over 15 bases. Per the germline V gene, CDR1 is MGHRA and CDR2 is YSYEKL. The V segment lost 8 bases and the J segment 8 bases; nucleotides outside the gene matches: 1. The CDR3 sequence is 13 residues long. CDR3 amino acids: CASGLAGGYEQFF. CDR3 sequence (DNA): TGCGCCAGCGGACTAGCGGGAGGGTATGAGCAGTTCTTC.

The J gene is TRBJ1-3, the V gene TRBV10-3; D gene unclear. V was cut by 6 bases and J by 2 bases, with 14 bases left in between. CDR1 and CDR2 (germline): ENHRY, SYGVKD. The CDR3 covers 15 residues. The CDR3 region is CAIRLLGRTGNTIYF. The CDR3, as DNA: TGTGCCATCAGACTCTTGGGGAGAACTGGAAACACCATATATTTT.

The V and J genes are TRBV25-1 and TRBJ2-1; no definite D call. This CDR3 is 13 amino acids long. Germline CDR1 and CDR2: MGHDK and SYGVNS. Trimming cost V 7 bases and J 4 bases, with 11 bases left between them. DNA for the CDR3: TGTGCCAGCAAGAATTACGGGTACAATGAGCAGTTCTTC. This codes for CASKNYGYNEQFF. Looking up the rest from reference TRBV25-1 and TRBJ2-1 gives the full variable domain: EADIYQTPRYLVIGTGKKITLECSQTMGHDKMYWYQQDPGMELHLIHYSYGVNSTEKGDLSSESTVSRIRTEHFPLTLESARPSHTSQYLCASKNYGYNEQFFGPGTRLTVL.

The J gene is TRBJ2-5, the V gene TRBV23-1, with TRBD2 matching over 7 bases. TRBV23-1 is an ORF for which the function is uncertain. The CDR3 loop spans 15 amino acids. V dropped 0 bases and J dropped 5; count of bases not matched to a gene: 6. The DNA of the CDR3 is TGCGCCAGCAGTCAATCTGCTAGCGGTTTGGAGACCCAGTACTTC. Translated: CASSQSASGLETQYF.

The rearrangement uses TRBV27 and TRBJ1-1, with no clear D. Germline CDR1 and CDR2: MNHEY and SMNVEV (reference sequence). The V end was cut by 0 bases, the J end by 2 bases, with 10 bases between. The CDR3 extends over 15 amino acids. This CDR3 reads CASSLSPQTNTEAFF. The DNA for the CDR3 is TGTGCCAGCAGTTTATCTCCCCAGACAAACACTGAAGCTTTCTTT.

This chain connects TRBV27 to TRBJ1-2; a weak D match, TRBD1 (5 bases). CDR1 MNHEY and CDR2 SMNVEV come from the germline V gene (reference sequence). V lost 6 bases, J lost 3 bases, and 11 bases lay in between. The CDR3 extends over 13 amino acids. The CDR3 is CASRYRTDYGYTF. Written as DNA, the CDR3 is TGTGCCAGCAGGTACAGGACCGACTATGGCTACACCTTC.

The V and J genes are TRBV25-1 and TRBJ2-1, with D possibly being TRBD2 (7 bases). The CDR3 is 14 amino acids. The V gene's germline CDR1 is MGHDK and CDR2 SYGVNS. V was cut by 7 bases and J by 8 bases, with 18 bases left in between. CDR3 bases: TGTGCCAGCAACCCTTGGGGGGGCAGGGATGAGCAGTTCTTC. It translates to CASNPWGGRDEQFF.

The rearrangement uses TRBV7-9 and TRBJ2-7; D unresolved. The CDR3 totals 12 residues. The V end lost 5 bases, the J end lost 6 bases, and 11 bases lay between the germline ends. Germline V gives CDR1 SEHNR, CDR2 FQNEAQ (reference sequence). The CDR3 DNA reads as TGTGCCAGCAGCCCCGCCTGGGGCGAGCAGTACTTC. Encoded protein: CASSPAWGEQYF.

The CDR3 sequence is CASSRRTGGGYGYTF. DNA for the CDR3: TGTGCCAGCAGTCGGAGGACAGGGGGCGGCTATGGCTACACCTTC. V and J are TRBV6-5 and TRBJ1-2; 11 bases line up with TRBD1. Germline values: CDR1 MNHEY, CDR2 SVGAGI. V was pared by 5 bases and J by 4 bases, with 6 bases of the junction left unmatched. The CDR3 runs to 15 residues.

V is TRBV5-4 and J is TRBJ2-1, with TRBD2 identical over 11 bases. CDR3 length equals 16 residues. Germline CDR1 is SGHNT and CDR2 is YYREEE (reference sequence). V was pared by 0 bases and J by 7 bases, with 6 bases of the junction left unmatched. CDR3 sequence (DNA): TGTGCCAGCAGCTTGGGGGGTAGCGGGAGGGATAATGAGCAGTTCTTC. Encoded protein: CASSLGGSGRDNEQFF.

This clone was picked up one time. The chain combines TRBV3-1 (or the pseudogene TRBV3-2) with TRBJ2-2; D uncertain. Trimming cost V 7 bases and J 4 bases, with 13 bases left between them. The CDR3 has 14 amino acids. Germline V gene data show CDR1 as LGHDT and CDR2 as YNNKEL (reference sequence). This chain's CDR3 is CASTPIGVTGELFF. The CDR3 DNA reads TGTGCCAGCACGCCAATAGGTGTCACCGGGGAGCTGTTTTTT.

The V gene is TRBV11-2, the J gene TRBJ2-2; tentative D call: TRBD2 (6 bases). Trimming removed 3 bases from V and 6 bases from J, with 11 bases in between. CDR1 and CDR2 from the germline V gene are SGHAT and FQNNGV. The CDR3 contains 14 residues. The CDR3 bases are TGTGCCAGCAGCTTGAATCGGGAGCCCGGGGAGCTGTTTTTT. Its translation: CASSLNREPGELFF.

The rearrangement links TRBV27 to TRBJ1-1; D not certain. The CDR3 contains 16 residues. V dropped 3 bases and J dropped 3 bases, with 17 bases sitting between them. Germline loops: CDR1 MNHEY, CDR2 SMNVEV (reference sequence). The chain's CDR3 is CASSLNWVLGDTEAFF. The CDR3 nucleotides read TGTGCCAGCAGTTTGAATTGGGTACTGGGTGACACTGAAGCTTTCTTT.